This T cell receptor beta chain was captured in a study of OX40 agonist ivuxolimab in advanced cancers. For the study at large: Participants averaged approximately 65 years of age (range about 23 to 79) and were roughly 83% male.

If patients had autoimmune disease history or systemic immunosuppression, they were excluded. Regarding this clone: Its target is unknown.

Germline loops: CDR1 SGDLS, CDR2 YYNGEE. The CDR3 sequence is 16 residues long. Trimming removed 4 bases at V and 2 bases at J, with 17 bases between. Whole-study findings and limits: At 0.1 to 3.0 mg/kg, clonal expansion of CD4+ and CD8+ blood T cells had occurred by week 6. Among the lowest levels of clonal expansion were found in partial responders at 0.1-3.0 mg/kg.

Assay: immunoSEQ multiplex PCR; the TCRdb copy retains only in-frame clones and omits some. The sample has about 94,000 clones, roughly 87% seen once. This specimen was CD4+ or CD8+ T cells sorted from blood, taken in a trial of the OX40 agonist ivuxolimab. The TCR sequence derives from an adult with an advanced solid tumor such as melanoma, head and neck, liver or kidney cancer. The chain carries TRBV9 and TRBJ2-3; D is perhaps TRBD1 (7 bases). CDR3 nucleotide sequence: TGTGCCAGCAGCTCAGGGGGGAACAGCAACACAGATACGCAGTATTTT. Amino acids: CASSSGGNSNTDTQYF.